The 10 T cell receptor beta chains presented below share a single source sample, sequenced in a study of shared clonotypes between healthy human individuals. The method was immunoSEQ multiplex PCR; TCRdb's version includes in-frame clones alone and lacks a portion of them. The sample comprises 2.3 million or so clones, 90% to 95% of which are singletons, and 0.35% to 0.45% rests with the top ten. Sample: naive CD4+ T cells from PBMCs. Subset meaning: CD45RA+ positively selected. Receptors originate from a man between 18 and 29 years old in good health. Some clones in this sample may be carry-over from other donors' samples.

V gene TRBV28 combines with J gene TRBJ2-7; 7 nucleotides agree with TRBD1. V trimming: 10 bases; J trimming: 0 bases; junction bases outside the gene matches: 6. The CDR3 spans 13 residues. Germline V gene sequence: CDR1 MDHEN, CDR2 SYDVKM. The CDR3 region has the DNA TGTGCCACCGGAGACAGGGCCTCCTACGAGCAGTACTTC. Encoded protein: CATGDRASYEQYF.

The CDR3 sequence is CAVRKGNTEAFF. The CDR3 DNA reads as TGTGCCGTTCGGAAGGGCAACACTGAAGCTTTCTTT. V and J are TRBV27 and TRBJ1-1, with unresolved D. The CDR3 contains 12 residues. From germline, CDR1 is MNHEY and CDR2 SMNVEV (reference sequence). Trimming took 11 bases from V and 2 from J, leaving 12 bases between them.

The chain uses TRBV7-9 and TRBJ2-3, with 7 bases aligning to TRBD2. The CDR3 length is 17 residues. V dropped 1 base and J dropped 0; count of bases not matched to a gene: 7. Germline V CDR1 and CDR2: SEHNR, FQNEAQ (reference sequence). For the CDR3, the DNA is TGTGCCAGCAGCTTAGGCGTGAGTAGCGGGAGCACAGATACGCAGTATTTT. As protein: CASSLGVSSGSTDTQYF. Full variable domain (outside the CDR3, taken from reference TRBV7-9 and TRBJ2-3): DTGVSQNPRHKITKRGQNVTFRCDPISEHNRLYWYRQTLGQGPEFLTYFQNEAQLEKSRLLSDRFSAERPKGSFSTLEIQRTEQGDSAMYLCASSLGVSSGSTDTQYFGPGTRLTVL.

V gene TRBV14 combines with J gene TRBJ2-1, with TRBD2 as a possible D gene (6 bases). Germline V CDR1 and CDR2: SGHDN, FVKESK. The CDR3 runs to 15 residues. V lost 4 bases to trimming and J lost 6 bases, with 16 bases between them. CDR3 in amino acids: CASSLFSGVGNEQFF. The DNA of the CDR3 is TGTGCCAGCAGCCTCTTTTCGGGGGTGGGCAATGAGCAGTTCTTC.

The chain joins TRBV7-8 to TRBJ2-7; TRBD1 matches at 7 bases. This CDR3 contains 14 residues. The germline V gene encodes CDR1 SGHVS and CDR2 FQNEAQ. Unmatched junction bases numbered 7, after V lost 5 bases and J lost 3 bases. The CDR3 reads CASSRTGTDYEQYF. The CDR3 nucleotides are TGTGCCAGCAGCCGCACCGGGACAGACTACGAGCAGTACTTC.

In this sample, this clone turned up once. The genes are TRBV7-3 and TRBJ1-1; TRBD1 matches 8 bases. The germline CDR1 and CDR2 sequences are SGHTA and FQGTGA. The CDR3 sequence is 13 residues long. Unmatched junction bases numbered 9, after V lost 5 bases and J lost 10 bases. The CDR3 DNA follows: TGTGCCAGCAGCCCCGGACAGGGAAGTGTAGCTTTCTTT. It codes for CASSPGQGSVAFF. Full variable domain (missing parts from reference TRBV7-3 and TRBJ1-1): GAGVSQTPSNKVTEKGKYVELRCDPISGHTALYWYRQSLGQGPEFLIYFQGTGAADDSGLPNDRFFAVRPEGSVSTLKIQRTERGDSAVYLCASSPGQGSVAFFGQGTRLTVV.

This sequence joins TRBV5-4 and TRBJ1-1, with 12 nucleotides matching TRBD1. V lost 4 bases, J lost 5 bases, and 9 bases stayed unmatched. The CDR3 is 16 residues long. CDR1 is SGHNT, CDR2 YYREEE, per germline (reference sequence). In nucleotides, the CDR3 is TGTGCCAGCAGCGCCCGGGACAGGGGGCCGGGGACTGAAGCTTTCTTT. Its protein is CASSARDRGPGTEAFF. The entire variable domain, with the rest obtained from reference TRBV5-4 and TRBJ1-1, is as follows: ETGVTQSPTHLIKTRGQQVTLRCSSQSGHNTVSWYQQALGQGPQFIFQYYREEENGRGNFPPRFSGLQFPNYSSELNVNALELDDSALYLCASSARDRGPGTEAFFGQGTRLTVV.

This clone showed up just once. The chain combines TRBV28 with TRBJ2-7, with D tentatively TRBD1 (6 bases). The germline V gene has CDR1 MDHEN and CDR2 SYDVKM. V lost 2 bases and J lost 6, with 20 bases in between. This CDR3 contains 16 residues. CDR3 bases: TGTGCCAGCAGTTTAAAAGGGGGTATGAATCTACGCGAGCAGTACTTC. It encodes CASSLKGGMNLREQYF. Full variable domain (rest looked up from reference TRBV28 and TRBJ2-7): DVKVTQSSRYLVKRTGEKVFLECVQDMDHENMFWYRQDPGLGLRLIYFSYDVKMKEKGDIPEGYSVSREKKERFSLILESASTNQTSMYLCASSLKGGMNLREQYFGPGTRLTVT.

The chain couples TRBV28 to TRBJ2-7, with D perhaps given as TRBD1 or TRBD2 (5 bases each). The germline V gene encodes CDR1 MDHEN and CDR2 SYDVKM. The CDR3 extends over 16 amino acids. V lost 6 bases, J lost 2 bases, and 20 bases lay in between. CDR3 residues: CASSSSGRTQTYEQYF. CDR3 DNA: TGTGCCAGCAGCTCATCGGGGCGGACCCAGACCTACGAGCAGTACTTC.

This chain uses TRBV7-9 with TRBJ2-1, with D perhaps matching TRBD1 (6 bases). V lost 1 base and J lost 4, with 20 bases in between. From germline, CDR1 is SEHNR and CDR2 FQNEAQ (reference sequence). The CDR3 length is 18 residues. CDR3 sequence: CASSLVSARGPNYNEQFF. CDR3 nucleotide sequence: TGTGCCAGCAGCTTAGTTTCGGCCAGGGGCCCAAATTACAATGAGCAGTTCTTC.